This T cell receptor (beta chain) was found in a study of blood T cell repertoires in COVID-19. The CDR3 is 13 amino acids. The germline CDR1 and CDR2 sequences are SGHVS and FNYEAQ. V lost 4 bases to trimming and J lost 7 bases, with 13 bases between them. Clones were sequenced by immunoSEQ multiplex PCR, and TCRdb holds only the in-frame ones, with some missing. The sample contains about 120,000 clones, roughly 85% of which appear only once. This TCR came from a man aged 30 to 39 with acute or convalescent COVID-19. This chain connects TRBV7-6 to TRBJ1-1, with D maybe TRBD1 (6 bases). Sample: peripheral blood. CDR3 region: CASSSGVVGEAFF. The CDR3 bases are TGTGCCAGCAGCTCAGGGGTAGTCGGTGAAGCTTTCTTT.